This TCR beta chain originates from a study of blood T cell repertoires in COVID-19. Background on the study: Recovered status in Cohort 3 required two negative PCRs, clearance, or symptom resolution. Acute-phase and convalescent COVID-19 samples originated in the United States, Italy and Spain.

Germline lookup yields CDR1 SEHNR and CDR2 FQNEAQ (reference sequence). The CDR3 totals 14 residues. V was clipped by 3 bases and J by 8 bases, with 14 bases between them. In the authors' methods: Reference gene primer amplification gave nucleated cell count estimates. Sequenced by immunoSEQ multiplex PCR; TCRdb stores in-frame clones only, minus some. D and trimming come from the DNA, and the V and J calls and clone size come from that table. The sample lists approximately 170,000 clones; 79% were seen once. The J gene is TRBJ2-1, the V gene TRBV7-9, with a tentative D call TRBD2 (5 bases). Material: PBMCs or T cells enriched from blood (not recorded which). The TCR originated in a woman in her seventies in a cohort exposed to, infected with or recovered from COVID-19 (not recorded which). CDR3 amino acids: CASSFGNAADEQFF. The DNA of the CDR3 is TGTGCCAGCAGCTTCGGGAATGCGGCCGATGAGCAGTTCTTC.